The 28 T cell receptor beta chains presented below share a single source sample, sequenced in a study of cytomegalovirus exposure and HLA in healthy donors. PCR amplification relied on 60 Vbeta primers (plus 13 Jbeta primers). Sequencing was performed with immunoSEQ multiplex PCR; in TCRdb, only in-frame clones are kept and a portion is missing. The sample consists of about 130,000 clones, roughly 83% of them appearing once. Material for sequencing was PBMCs. These receptors were collected from a man aged 35 to 55 in good health and CMV-seronegative.

CDR3 in amino acids: CASSDRVQETQYF. CDR3 DNA sequence: TGTGCCAGCAGTGACAGGGTCCAAGAGACCCAGTACTTC. V usage is TRBV6-5 and J usage is TRBJ2-5, with TRBD1 identical over 7 bases. With 5 bases clipped from V and 1 base from J, the junction kept 1 base outside the gene matches. CDR1 MNHEY and CDR2 SVGAGI come from the germline V gene. The CDR3 loop spans 13 amino acids.

The chain employs TRBV4-1 and TRBJ2-3; TRBD2 matches 8 bases. J gave up 6 bases and V 0 bases, and 14 bases lay outside the gene matches. CDR3 length: 18 residues. CDR1 is MGHRA, CDR2 YSYEKL, per germline. CDR3: CASSQEEIFPRGDDTQYF. CDR3 bases: TGCGCCAGCAGCCAAGAGGAGATCTTCCCGCGGGGGGACGATACGCAGTATTTT.

This clone was counted once. The chain uses TRBV7-2 and TRBJ2-1; no clear D gene. The CDR3 is 15 residues long. The V end lost 5 bases, the J end lost 0 bases, and 11 bases lay between the germline ends. The germline gives CDR1 SGHTA, CDR2 FQGNSA. CDR3 residues: CASSTQPRSYNEQFF. DNA for the CDR3: TGTGCCAGCAGCACACAACCCCGCTCCTACAATGAGCAGTTCTTC. The complete variable domain, with remaining parts taken from reference TRBV7-2 and TRBJ2-1, reads GAGVSQSPSNKVTEKGKDVELRCDPISGHTALYWYRQSLGQGLEFLIYFQGNSAPDKSGLPSDRFSAERTGGSVSTLTIQRTQQEDSAVYLCASSTQPRSYNEQFFGPGTRLTVL.

There are a few counts of this clone. V and J are TRBV28 and TRBJ1-2; tentatively, D is TRBD1 (6 bases). The CDR3 spans 11 residues. V was clipped by 5 bases and J by 7 bases, with 8 bases between them. Germline V lookup: CDR1 MDHEN, CDR2 SYDVKM. The CDR3 loop reads CASSTGFGYTF. The DNA of the CDR3 is TGTGCCAGCAGTACAGGGTTTGGCTACACCTTC.

The genes are TRBV15 and TRBJ1-1; the D gene is possibly TRBD1 (5 bases). The CDR3 has 15 residues. In germline, CDR1 is LNHNV, CDR2 YYDKDF (reference sequence). V was cut by 0 bases and J by 1 base, with 9 bases left in between. Written as DNA, the CDR3 is TGTGCCACCAGCAGAGAGGACATTAGGAACACTGAAGCTTTCTTT. This encodes CATSREDIRNTEAFF.

The chain recombines TRBV19 with TRBJ2-1; 12 positions agree with TRBD1. CDR3 length: 16 residues. V lost 3 bases to trimming and J lost 5 bases; unmatched junction nucleotides: 5. The germline CDR1 and CDR2 sequences are LNHDA and SQIVND (reference sequence). The CDR3 protein is CASSILGTGGNNEQFF. The DNA of the CDR3 is TGTGCCAGTAGTATTCTGGGGACAGGGGGCAACAATGAGCAGTTCTTC.

The chain carries TRBV7-6 and TRBJ2-3; D gene ambiguous. The V and J ends lost 1 base and 3 bases respectively, with 8 bases between them. The CDR3 is 14 amino acids. CDR1 is SGHVS and CDR2 is FNYEAQ in the germline V gene. The CDR3 protein is CASSLERLTDTQYF. The CDR3 region has the DNA TGTGCCAGCAGCTTAGAGAGATTGACAGATACGCAGTATTTT.

The chain is built from TRBV5-4 and TRBJ1-1, with TRBD1 matching over 7 bases. The junction had 11 bases not matched to a gene; V was cut back by 0 bases and J by 0 bases. This CDR3 is 18 amino acids long. Germline CDR1 and CDR2: SGHNT and YYREEE (reference sequence). CDR3 residues: CASSLVTRQGHLNTEAFF. The CDR3 DNA reads as TGTGCCAGCAGCTTGGTTACGCGACAGGGACACCTGAACACTGAAGCTTTCTTT.

The V call is TRBV10-3, the J call TRBJ1-1, with D uncertain. The CDR3 contains 15 residues. V lost 6 bases and J 3 bases, leaving 17 bases between the germline ends. Germline V lookup: CDR1 ENHRY, CDR2 SYGVKD. The CDR3 bases are TGTGCCATCAGAGAGAGTGCTACGATGGACACTGAAGCTTTCTTT. This encodes CAIRESATMDTEAFF.

This clone was counted between two and nine times. The rearrangement uses TRBV7-9 and TRBJ2-7; D remains unclear. This CDR3 has 14 amino acids. Trimming cost V 4 bases and J 4 bases, with 14 bases left between them. Germline V lookup: CDR1 SEHNR, CDR2 FQNEAQ (reference sequence). CDR3 sequence (DNA): TGTGCCAGCAGCTATCAGACGGAGACTTACGAGCAGTACTTC. It codes for CASSYQTETYEQYF.

This clone was recorded only once. The V gene is TRBV27, the J gene TRBJ2-1; D uncertain. CDR3 length equals 16 residues. CDR1 is MNHEY and CDR2 is SMNVEV in the germline V gene (reference sequence). The V gene lost 4 bases and the J gene lost 0 bases, with 13 bases spanning the gap. The CDR3 sequence: CASSSQAYSSYNEQFF. For the CDR3, the DNA is TGTGCCAGCAGTTCCCAGGCCTACAGCTCCTACAATGAGCAGTTCTTC.

This chain links TRBV6-5 with TRBJ2-5; the match to TRBD1 covers 7 bases. The CDR3 consists of 15 residues. Germline values: CDR1 MNHEY, CDR2 SVGAGI. Unmatched junction bases numbered 2, after V lost 0 bases and J lost 1 base. CDR3 sequence reads: CASSYSAGGQETQYF. The CDR3 bases are TGTGCCAGCAGTTACTCGGCAGGGGGCCAAGAGACCCAGTACTTC.

The CDR3 region has the DNA TGCGCCAGCAGCGATCTCACATTAGCGAACACTGAAGCTTTCTTT. Protein: CASSDLTLANTEAFF. V is TRBV5-1 and J is TRBJ1-1, with D unclear. The germline gives CDR1 SGHRS, CDR2 YFSETQ. V was pared by 4 bases and J by 1 base, with 14 bases between. The CDR3 covers 15 residues.

This chain joins TRBV4-3 and TRBJ2-5, with 8 bases matching TRBD2. With the DNA end fitting TRBJ2-7 better, the J assignment may be wrong. CDR3 length: 15 residues. The germline CDR1 and CDR2 sequences are LGHNA and YSLEER. Here the CDR3 reads CASSHESGGSYEQYF. In DNA, the CDR3 is TGCGCCAGCAGCCACGAGAGCGGGGGCTCCTACGAGCAGTACTTC.

The rearrangement uses TRBV5-6 and TRBJ2-7, with 7 nucleotides matching TRBD2. The CDR3 covers 15 residues. Per germline, CDR1 SGHDT and CDR2 YYEEEE. The J segment lost 0 bases and the V segment lost 1 base, leaving 4 bases of the junction unmatched. The CDR3 region is CASSLPGGSSYEQYF. The CDR3 nucleotides are TGTGCCAGCAGCTTGCCGGGCGGGAGCTCCTACGAGCAGTACTTC.

This clone was picked up a small number of times. This rearrangement joins TRBV19 to TRBJ2-6, with D possibly being TRBD1 (5 bases). CDR1 and CDR2 from the germline V gene are LNHDA and SQIVND (reference sequence). Trimming took off 3 bases at V and 2 bases at J, with 8 bases between the two ends. The CDR3 totals 15 residues. The CDR3 nucleotides are TGTGCCAGTAGTATCAGGGAAACTGGGGCCAACGTCCTGACTTTC. The encoded protein is CASSIRETGANVLTF.

This clone was detected once. The chain has TRBV15 and TRBJ2-3; a weak D match, TRBD2 (6 bases). The germline V gene has CDR1 LNHNV and CDR2 YYDKDF (reference sequence). Trimming cost V 0 bases and J 3 bases, with 16 bases left between them. The CDR3 totals 17 residues. CDR3 bases: TGTGCCACCAGCAGAGATCGACCTTCTGGGGGGACAGATACGCAGTATTTT. Protein: CATSRDRPSGGTDTQYF.

The chain carries TRBV19 and TRBJ1-2; 8 bases align to TRBD1. The ends lost 1 base at V and 9 bases at J; junction bases unmatched: 10. The CDR3 runs to 15 residues. CDR1 is LNHDA, CDR2 SQIVND, per germline (reference sequence). As DNA, the CDR3 is TGTGCCAGTAGTATAGTTTCGGACAGGGAGAAGAGCTACACCTTC. Encoded protein: CASSIVSDREKSYTF.

The chain links TRBV29-1 to TRBJ2-7; 12 bases are a match to TRBD1. The CDR3 is 14 residues long. Germline-derived CDR1 and CDR2 are SQVTM and ANQGSEA. Trimming took 6 bases from V and 5 from J; bases not matched to a gene: 8. The CDR3 loop is CSVKGGTGGDEQYF. CDR3 nucleotide sequence: TGCAGCGTCAAAGGAGGGACAGGGGGCGACGAGCAGTACTTC.

The chain links TRBV28 to TRBJ2-3, with 7 bases that match TRBD2. Unmatched junction bases numbered 18, after V lost 3 bases and J lost 6 bases. This CDR3 spans 18 amino acids. The germline V gene has CDR1 MDHEN and CDR2 SYDVKM. The CDR3 DNA reads as TGTGCCAGCAGTTTCGTTGGGTTCGAAGCGGGGTTGGAGGATACGCAGTATTTT. Amino acid sequence: CASSFVGFEAGLEDTQYF. Full variable domain (rest looked up from reference TRBV28 and TRBJ2-3): DVKVTQSSRYLVKRTGEKVFLECVQDMDHENMFWYRQDPGLGLRLIYFSYDVKMKEKGDIPEGYSVSREKKERFSLILESASTNQTSMYLCASSFVGFEAGLEDTQYFGPGTRLTVL.

The rearrangement links TRBV4-3 to TRBJ1-3, with 8 bases fitting TRBD1. The CDR3 length is 14 residues. Germline V gene sequence: CDR1 LGHNA, CDR2 YSLEER. The V segment lost 4 bases and the J segment 4 bases; nucleotides outside the gene matches: 3. In nucleotides, the CDR3 is TGCGCCAGCAGCCCGAGGACAGGGGGAAACACCATATATTTT. Translation: CASSPRTGGNTIYF.

The V gene is TRBV6-6, the J gene TRBJ2-1; perhaps TRBD1 as D (5 bases). V gave up 5 bases and J gave up 6 bases, with 5 bases separating them. CDR1 is MNHNY and CDR2 is SVGAGI in the germline V gene (reference sequence). There are 11 residues in the CDR3. CDR3 DNA: TGTGCCAGCAGTAGGGGCAATGAGCAGTTCTTC. Amino acids: CASSRGNEQFF.

This clone has only a few counts. The chain carries TRBV2 and TRBJ2-3, with 10 bases lining up with TRBD2. Germline assignment: CDR1 SNHLY and CDR2 FYNNEI. J lost 5 bases, V lost 8 bases, and 10 bases had no gene match. This CDR3 comprises 15 residues. CDR3: CASGSLAGAGDTQYF. The CDR3, as DNA: TGTGCCAGCGGATCCCTAGCGGGAGCGGGAGATACGCAGTATTTT.

The genes are TRBV6-5 and TRBJ2-5; 8 nucleotides line up with TRBD1. Matching the DNA end better, TRBJ2-7 makes the J call doubtful. The CDR3 is made up of 13 amino acids. Germline loops: CDR1 MNHEY, CDR2 SVGAGI. The CDR3 loop reads CASSRQGTYEQYF. The CDR3 coding sequence is TGTGCCAGCAGCAGACAGGGGACCTACGAGCAGTACTTC.

The chain carries TRBV5-8 and TRBJ1-5; D unresolved. Germline V gene data show CDR1 as SGHTS and CDR2 as YDEGEE. The V end lost 0 bases, the J end lost 5 bases, and 12 bases lay between the germline ends. The CDR3 loop spans 15 amino acids. For the CDR3, the DNA is TGTGCCAGCAGCTTGGAATTCATCGGGGATCAGCCCCAGCATTTT. Translating it yields CASSLEFIGDQPQHF.

V gene TRBV4-3 combines with J gene TRBJ1-2; D is unresolved. The V and J ends lost 4 bases and 2 bases respectively, with 14 bases between them. The CDR3 contains 15 residues. The germline gives CDR1 LGHNA, CDR2 YSLEER. The DNA of the CDR3 is TGCGCCAGCAGCCCTCAAAGGACGGGAAACTATGGCTACACCTTC. Protein sequence: CASSPQRTGNYGYTF.

The genes are TRBV27 and TRBJ2-1, with a tentative D call TRBD1 (5 bases). The germline V gene encodes CDR1 MNHEY and CDR2 SMNVEV (reference sequence). The CDR3 is 12 residues long. Trimming took off 4 bases at V and 7 bases at J, with 8 bases between the two ends. The CDR3 region is CASSSYRNEQFF. The CDR3 DNA sequence: TGTGCCAGCAGTTCCTACAGGAATGAGCAGTTCTTC.

V gene TRBV7-8 combines with J gene TRBJ1-5, with a possible D match to TRBD1 (5 bases). This CDR3 has 16 amino acids. V was clipped by 8 bases and J by 3 bases, with 20 bases between them. Germline V gives CDR1 SGHVS, CDR2 FQNEAQ. This CDR3 reads CASGGGSAANNQPQHF. For the CDR3, the DNA is TGTGCCAGCGGGGGGGGGAGCGCCGCGAACAATCAGCCCCAGCATTTT.